This TCR beta chain was obtained from a study of blood T cell repertoires in COVID-19. In the study overall: Donors in the United States, Italy and Spain gave samples during acute or convalescent COVID-19. The analysed material was cDNA or gDNA that came from T cells, B-cell-depleted T cells, or PBMCs.

Per the study methods: Amplifying reference gene primers gave estimates of nucleated cell counts. Clones were read by immunoSEQ multiplex PCR, and TCRdb kept only the in-frame ones, dropping some. Clone size and the V and J calls come from that table; the DNA yielded D and trimming. This table holds around 81,000 clones, 65% to 90% found once. J gave up 1 base and V 7 bases, and 2 bases lay outside the gene matches. Looked up from germline, CDR1 is SEHNR and CDR2 is FQNEAQ (reference sequence). This CDR3 comprises 14 residues. This clone was observed a single time. This chain joins TRBV7-9 and TRBJ2-2, with 8 positions matching TRBD1. The sample consisted of peripheral blood. This TCR came from a man older than 75 with acute or convalescent COVID-19. This CDR3 is CASKGQVNTGELFF. The CDR3 DNA follows: TGTGCCAGCAAGGGACAGGTGAACACCGGGGAGCTGTTTTTT.